There are many counts of the clone carrying this T cell receptor (beta chain). Antigen: not known. These data originate in a study of Graves' ophthalmopathy and Graves' hyperthyroidism. Amplified TCR beta CDR3 regions were obtained using RNA transcripts as template. Scientists carried out first-round RT-PCR using HTBI primers and then a second-round multiplex PCR. TCRdb used MiXCR to reprocess the multiplex PCR reads, holding one entry per CDR3 protein. The sample has hundreds of thousands of distinct CDR3 sequences, 20% to 25% seen once. Study results and caveats: Sensitivity of around 88% and specificity of 70% to 84% were achieved when a 13-signature model separated ophthalmopathy from stable hyperthyroidism.

This TCR derives from a woman younger than 35 with stable Graves' hyperthyroidism. Some clones in this sample may be carry-over from other donors' samples. The specimen was peripheral blood.

In nucleotides, the CDR3 is TGTGCCTGGAGTGTACGGGTTCGGGGGTACGAGCAGTACTTC. Translating it yields CAWSVRVRGYEQYF. This chain uses TRBV30 with TRBJ2-7, with D possibly TRBD2 on 6 matching bases. The germline V gene has CDR1 GTSNPN and CDR2 SVGIG (reference sequence). The CDR3 is made up of 14 amino acids. Trimming took 0 bases from V and 4 from J, leaving 13 bases between them.